This TCR beta chain was documented in a study of early T cells in non-severe SARS-CoV-2 infection. Background on the study: Alpha and beta chains were unpaired, from unsorted whole-blood bulk RNA.

Trimming removed 2 bases at V and 6 bases at J, with 11 bases between. The V gene's germline CDR1 is SGHRS and CDR2 YFSETQ. The CDR3 is 14 amino acids. Individual cDNA molecules each received unique molecular identifiers attached to them. MiXCR, run by TCRdb on the 5' RACE reads, gives a single entry per CDR3 protein. The sample holds about 70,000 distinct CDR3 sequences; roughly 4.9% are singletons and the top ten take roughly 3.9%. This clonotype was found a few times. This chain joins TRBV5-1 and TRBJ1-4; D possibly corresponds to TRBD1 (6 bases). The sample in question was whole blood, obtained at baseline. The source is an adult who was a healthcare worker with PCR-confirmed SARS-CoV-2 infection or an uninfected control (not recorded which). The donor label of this sample is uncertain. DNA of the CDR3: TGCGCCAGCAGCTTCACAGGGTCGGATGAAAAACTGTTTTTT. Its protein product is CASSFTGSDEKLFF.